These 17 T cell receptor beta chains came from one sample sequenced in a study of CD8+ T cells in alopecia areata. cDNA serving as the sequencing template came from extracted, reverse transcribed RNA. The assay was immunoSEQ multiplex PCR, and TCRdb's table has in-frame clones only and misses some. The data contain some 220,000 clones, more than 45% of them singletons. The sample's treatment: oral pan-JAK inhibitor, 5-10 mg twice daily. The sample was CD4+ T cells sorted from blood, taken at week 4, from a patient treated with tofacitinib. The receptors here all came from a human donor with alopecia areata.

This clone has only one observation. The V and J genes are TRBV6-6 and TRBJ2-5; 8 bases align to TRBD1. Germline V gives CDR1 MNHNY, CDR2 SVGAGI (reference sequence). The trim removed 4 bases at V and 10 bases at J, leaving 5 bases unmatched. The CDR3 is 12 amino acids. CDR3 loop: CASSLTGADQYF. Here the CDR3 DNA reads TGTGCCAGCAGTTTGACAGGGGCGGACCAGTACTTC.

V usage is TRBV29-1 and J usage is TRBJ1-2; D not resolved. V was pared by 1 base and J by 4 bases, with 7 bases between. This CDR3 comprises 12 residues. From germline, CDR1 is SQVTM and CDR2 ANQGSEA. The CDR3 DNA is TGCAGCGTTGAAGGGGTAGTCTATGGCTACACCTTC. Residues: CSVEGVVYGYTF.

V and J are TRBV30 and TRBJ1-2; 7 bases fit TRBD1. CDR1 is GTSNPN and CDR2 is SVGIG in the germline V gene (reference sequence). V trimming: 3 bases; J trimming: 5 bases; junction bases outside the gene matches: 9. The CDR3 runs 14 residues. Here the CDR3 DNA reads TGTGCCTGGAGAGTACCGCGGGACAGTTATGGCTACACCTTC. Translation: CAWRVPRDSYGYTF.

This clone was found a few times. This chain connects TRBV5-1 to TRBJ1-1; D is uncertain. CDR1 is SGHRS, CDR2 YFSETQ, per germline. The V end lost 4 bases, the J end lost 2 bases, and 9 bases lay between the germline ends. There are 13 residues in the CDR3. The CDR3 reads CASSMTSNTEAFF. DNA of the CDR3: TGCGCCAGCAGCATGACAAGTAACACTGAAGCTTTCTTT.

The chain links TRBV4-3 to TRBJ1-1, with 9 positions matching TRBD1. The CDR3 is 14 amino acids. Germline V gives CDR1 LGHNA, CDR2 YSLEER. Losses at the gene ends were 1 base for V and 7 bases for J; bases not matched to a gene: 4. The DNA for the CDR3 is TGCGCCAGCAGCCAAGTGACAGGGGGGGGTGAAGCTTTCTTT. Encoded protein: CASSQVTGGGEAFF.

This clone was seen more than once but under ten times. The chain couples TRBV6-4 to TRBJ2-2; no firm D call. The germline V gene encodes CDR1 MRHNA and CDR2 SNTAGT. The length of the CDR3 is 14 residues. V gave up 6 bases and J gave up 1 base, with 9 bases separating them. The CDR3 here is CASRPRLNTGELFF. As DNA, the CDR3 is TGTGCCAGCAGGCCTCGGCTGAACACCGGGGAGCTGTTTTTT.

The rearrangement joins TRBV7-2 to TRBJ1-5; D gene ambiguous. V lost 1 base to trimming and J lost 6 bases, with 10 bases between them. The germline V gene has CDR1 SGHTA and CDR2 FQGNSA. This CDR3 has 14 residues. CDR3 protein: CASSLGGRLQPQHF. The CDR3 coding sequence is TGTGCCAGCAGCTTAGGAGGTCGCCTTCAGCCCCAGCATTTT.

The chain joins TRBV9 to TRBJ2-7; TRBD1 is a possible D gene (6 bases). This CDR3 comprises 12 residues. The V gene lost 8 bases and the J gene lost 0 bases, with 9 bases spanning the gap. CDR1 SGDLS and CDR2 YYNGEE come from the germline V gene. The CDR3 DNA follows: TGTGCCAGTGGGGACAACTCCTACGAGCAGTACTTC. Translation gives CASGDNSYEQYF.

The CDR3, as DNA: TGTGCCAGCAGTGATTTAACCAGGGGCTACGAGCAGTACTTC. It yields the protein CASSDLTRGYEQYF. The rearrangement links TRBV6-1 to TRBJ2-7; weak D call: TRBD1 (6 bases). The CDR3 is made up of 14 amino acids. Trimming left V 3 bases short and J 3 bases short, with 12 bases between. Per the germline V gene, CDR1 is MNHNS and CDR2 is SASEGT.

This clone was counted many times. The J gene is TRBJ1-2, the V gene TRBV7-3; TRBD1 matches at 10 bases. There are 13 residues in the CDR3. J gave up 11 bases and V 5 bases, and 8 bases lay outside the gene matches. Germline V gives CDR1 SGHTA, CDR2 FQGTGA. The CDR3 loop reads CASSPDRGRRYTF. DNA of the CDR3: TGTGCCAGCAGCCCAGACAGGGGGCGGAGATACACCTTC.

The chain recombines TRBV30 with TRBJ2-5; D is possibly TRBD2 (7 bases). The CDR3 contains 17 residues. The germline V gene has CDR1 GTSNPN and CDR2 SVGIG (reference sequence). V dropped 3 bases and J dropped 5 bases, with 25 bases sitting between them. The CDR3 is CAWSPDLRGGTGETQYF. Here the CDR3 DNA reads TGTGCCTGGAGCCCCGACCTGAGGGGGGGTACGGGGGAGACCCAGTACTTC.

J is TRBJ2-7 and V is TRBV5-1; D unresolved. V lost 4 bases, J lost 6 bases, and 14 bases lay in between. Germline CDR1 reads SGHRS; CDR2 reads YFSETQ. The CDR3 totals 13 residues. The CDR3 nucleotides are TGCGCCAGCAGCCCCACCCTGGGGTTCGAGCAGTACTTC. Protein: CASSPTLGFEQYF.

A few counts support this clone. The V gene is TRBV14, the J gene TRBJ2-1, with a tentative D call TRBD1 (6 bases). Trimming removed 4 bases at V and 12 bases at J, with 25 bases between. Germline CDR1 SGHDN, CDR2 FVKESK. The CDR3 extends over 16 amino acids. The CDR3 loop is CASSPREALTGLLQFF. The CDR3 DNA follows: TGTGCCAGCAGCCCCAGGGAAGCCTTAACAGGGCTTCTGCAGTTCTTC.

The chain has TRBV15 and TRBJ2-4, with a tentative D call TRBD1 (5 bases). The V end lost 0 bases, the J end lost 4 bases, and 10 bases lay between the germline ends. Per germline, CDR1 LNHNV and CDR2 YYDKDF (reference sequence). CDR3 length equals 15 residues. CDR3 loop: CATSREGPDKNIQYF. The DNA of the CDR3 is TGTGCCACCAGCAGAGAGGGGCCAGATAAAAACATTCAGTACTTC.

The chain couples TRBV25-1 to TRBJ1-2, with D possibly matching TRBD1 (5 bases). Germline values: CDR1 MGHDK, CDR2 SYGVNS. The ends were cut back, 4 bases at V and 1 base at J, with 13 bases in the middle. CDR3 length: 15 residues. The DNA of the CDR3 is TGTGCCAGCAGTGTCCTGGGGCAGGGTAACTATGGCTACACCTTC. Amino acid sequence: CASSVLGQGNYGYTF.

The chain has TRBV5-4 and TRBJ2-1, with 7 bases lining up with TRBD1. V was clipped by 4 bases and J by 6 bases; unmatched bases: 10. Germline V lookup: CDR1 SGHNT, CDR2 YYREEE (reference sequence). The CDR3 loop spans 15 amino acids. The CDR3 DNA reads TGTGCCAGCAGCGGAAGCGGACAGGCCCCCAATGAGCAGTTCTTC. Protein product: CASSGSGQAPNEQFF. The whole variable domain, filled in from reference TRBV5-4 and TRBJ2-1, reads ETGVTQSPTHLIKTRGQQVTLRCSSQSGHNTVSWYQQALGQGPQFIFQYYREEENGRGNFPPRFSGLQFPNYSSELNVNALELDDSALYLCASSGSGQAPNEQFFGPGTRLTVL.

The CDR3 here is CASGLVRGSGGPEQFF. The DNA for the CDR3 is TGTGCTAGTGGTTTGGTACGTGGTAGCGGGGGTCCTGAGCAGTTCTTC. The chain combines TRBV12-5 with TRBJ2-1, with TRBD2 matching over 9 bases. Losses at the gene ends were 0 bases for V and 9 bases for J; bases not matched to a gene: 9. Germline loops: CDR1 LGHNT, CDR2 FRNRAP. This CDR3 is 16 amino acids long.